The sequence of this T cell receptor beta chain was determined in a study of blood T cell repertoires in COVID-19. This clone was detected a few times. Here immunoSEQ multiplex PCR was the method, and the copy in TCRdb shows in-frame clones only, minus some. This sample has more than 95,000 clones; around 78% occur once, and the top ten carry about 2.2%. Germline V CDR1 and CDR2: SEHNR, FQNEAQ (reference sequence). This CDR3 contains 14 residues. Unmatched junction bases numbered 6, after V lost 2 bases and J lost 7 bases. The J gene is TRBJ1-2, the V gene TRBV7-9; the match to TRBD1 covers 8 bases. The source is a man aged 30 to 45 with acute or convalescent COVID-19. Specimen: peripheral blood. Here the CDR3 reads CASSLRQGNGGYTF. The CDR3 DNA reads TGTGCCAGCAGCTTACGACAGGGGAACGGTGGCTACACCTTC. Based on the CDR3 plus reference TRBV7-9 and TRBJ1-2, the full variable domain is DTGVSQNPRHKITKRGQNVTFRCDPISEHNRLYWYRQTLGQGPEFLTYFQNEAQLEKSRLLSDRFSAERPKGSFSTLEIQRTEQGDSAMYLCASSLRQGNGGYTFGSGTRLTVV.